The next 27 T cell receptor beta chains were all read from a single sample in a study of T cells in narcolepsy. Profiling relied on immunoSEQ multiplex PCR, and the TCRdb table lists in-frame clones only, not all of them. This sample has 20,000 to 30,000 clones; roughly 85% occur once, and the top ten carry about 10%. The sequencing sample was made of memory (CD45RA-) CD4+ T cells from blood. These receptors were taken from a human donor in good health.

CDR3 sequence reads: CASSLQLAGGPGTGELFF. CDR3 coding DNA: TGTGCCAGCAGCTTACAACTAGCGGGAGGGCCGGGCACCGGGGAGCTGTTTTTT. V gene TRBV7-6 combines with J gene TRBJ2-2; 13 bases align to TRBD2. The CDR3 totals 18 residues. Germline loops: CDR1 SGHVS, CDR2 FNYEAQ. V trimming: 2 bases; J trimming: 4 bases; junction bases outside the gene matches: 7.

The V and J genes are TRBV6-1 and TRBJ2-3; D is undetermined. This CDR3 has 14 amino acids. Looked up from germline, CDR1 is MNHNS and CDR2 is SASEGT. V was pared by 0 bases and J by 1 base, with 5 bases between. The CDR3 nucleotides are TGTGCCAGCAGTGAAGCTAGTGGCACAGATACGCAGTATTTT. Encoded protein: CASSEASGTDTQYF.

The genes are TRBV19 and TRBJ2-5; no definite D call. The tail of the sequence fits TRBJ2-7 better, so the J call may be wrong. The CDR3 is 14 amino acids. Germline V gene lookup returns CDR1 LNHDA and CDR2 SQIVND (reference sequence). The CDR3 region is CASSSKVVAPEQYF. The DNA for the CDR3 is TGTGCCAGTAGTTCAAAAGTAGTAGCACCCGAGCAGTACTTC.

This clone came up once. The J gene is TRBJ1-2, the V gene TRBV4-2; D may be TRBD1 (5 bases). CDR3 size: 14 residues. The V gene's germline CDR1 is LGHNA and CDR2 YNFKEQ. V lost 3 bases and J lost 6, with 14 bases in between. As DNA, the CDR3 is TGTGCCAGCAGCCACCCAGGGACGGCGGATGGCTACACCTTC. This translates into CASSHPGTADGYTF.

The chain combines TRBV11-2 with TRBJ2-7; 9 positions agree with TRBD2. The germline gives CDR1 SGHAT, CDR2 FQNNGV. The CDR3 spans 18 residues. Trimming cost V 5 bases and J 4 bases; bases outside gene matches: 18. CDR3: CASSPDSAATGLAYEQYF. The CDR3 nucleotides read TGTGCCAGCAGCCCCGACTCGGCTGCAACGGGACTAGCATACGAGCAGTACTTC. Filled out from reference TRBV11-2 and TRBJ2-7, the complete variable domain reads EAGVAQSPRYKIIEKRQSVAFWCNPISGHATLYWYQQILGQGPKLLIQFQNNGVVDDSQLPKDRFSAERLKGVDSTLKIQPAKLEDSAVYLCASSPDSAATGLAYEQYFGPGTRLTVT.

The rearrangement joins TRBV5-4 to TRBJ2-7, with D perhaps assigned TRBD1 or TRBD2 (5 bases each). The CDR3 is 15 residues long. V was trimmed by 3 bases and J by 0 bases, leaving 13 bases between them. From germline, CDR1 is SGHNT and CDR2 YYREEE (reference sequence). CDR3: CASSWGRDYSYEQYF. The CDR3 DNA is TGTGCCAGCAGCTGGGGCCGAGACTACTCCTACGAGCAGTACTTC.

Concerning this clone itself: Other DNA sequences in this sample translate to the same CDR3. The chain recombines TRBV19 with TRBJ2-2; 9 bases are shared with TRBD2. This CDR3 comprises 18 residues. Trimming cost V 1 base and J 4 bases; bases outside gene matches: 10. Per germline, CDR1 LNHDA and CDR2 SQIVND (reference sequence). The CDR3 loop is CASSIATSGPRGTGELFF. The CDR3 coding sequence is TGTGCCAGTAGTATAGCGACTAGCGGTCCTCGGGGCACCGGGGAGCTGTTTTTT.

The V and J genes are TRBV28 and TRBJ1-5; D is unclear. Germline V gene lookup returns CDR1 MDHEN and CDR2 SYDVKM. The CDR3 is 14 amino acids. With 6 bases removed from V and 1 base from J, the gap between germline ends came to 10 bases. The DNA for the CDR3 is TGTGCCAGCAGCCCGCTCAGAAGCAATCAGCCCCAGCATTTT. Translating gives CASSPLRSNQPQHF.

This chain connects TRBV5-8 to TRBJ2-1, with TRBD2 matching over 8 bases. This CDR3 spans 13 amino acids. CDR1 is SGHTS and CDR2 is YDEGEE in the germline V gene. With V trimmed by 4 bases and J by 7 bases, 4 bases remained unmatched. CDR3 in amino acids: CASSRTSSNEQFF. The CDR3 DNA sequence: TGTGCCAGCAGCCGGACTAGCAGTAATGAGCAGTTCTTC.

This clone was detected only a few times. This chain joins TRBV5-1 and TRBJ1-1, with 7 bases identical to TRBD1. V lost 1 base and J lost 2; bases outside the gene matches: 5. Germline CDR1 reads SGHRS; CDR2 reads YFSETQ. CDR3 length: 15 amino acids. This chain's CDR3 is CASSLQGGTNTEAFF. In DNA form, the CDR3 reads TGCGCCAGCAGCTTGCAGGGGGGGACAAACACTGAAGCTTTCTTT.

The chain recombines TRBV29-1 with TRBJ2-3, with a weak D call TRBD1 (5 bases). CDR1 is SQVTM and CDR2 is ANQGSEA in the germline V gene. CDR3 length: 12 residues. Trimming left V 7 bases short and J 6 bases short, with 14 bases between. For the CDR3, the DNA is TGCAGCGGCGCGCAGGGCGCGGATACGCAGTATTTT. Translating it yields CSGAQGADTQYF.

The chain uses TRBV7-2 and TRBJ1-1; 9 nucleotides align to TRBD1. The J segment lost 11 bases and the V segment lost 5 bases, leaving 6 bases of the junction unmatched. The CDR3 has 12 residues. CDR1 is SGHTA and CDR2 is FQGNSA in the germline V gene. CDR3 amino acids: CASSRTGGDAFF. CDR3 nucleotides: TGTGCCAGCAGCCGTACAGGGGGCGATGCTTTCTTT.

The chain has TRBV6-4 and TRBJ2-3, with 7 bases lining up with TRBD1. Germline loops: CDR1 MRHNA, CDR2 SNTAGT. The junction had 4 bases not matched to a gene; V was cut back by 6 bases and J by 1 base. CDR3 length equals 14 residues. CDR3 amino acids: CASRDDRGTDTQYF. The CDR3 DNA is TGTGCCAGCAGAGATGACAGGGGCACAGATACGCAGTATTTT.

The V and J genes are TRBV2 and TRBJ2-1; no firm D call. This CDR3 has 19 amino acids. The V end was cut by 7 bases, the J end by 7 bases, with 32 bases between. The germline gives CDR1 SNHLY, CDR2 FYNNEI. In nucleotides, the CDR3 is TGTGCCAGCACCGGATGGCTACCCCTCGGGCCCCTCGTTCGGAATGAGCAGTTCTTC. Translation: CASTGWLPLGPLVRNEQFF.

V is TRBV9 and J is TRBJ2-5; 8 bases map to TRBD2. This CDR3 has 16 residues. J was trimmed by 2 bases and V by 6 bases; bases with no gene match: 12. Germline V gives CDR1 SGDLS, CDR2 YYNGEE. CDR3 sequence (DNA): TGTGCCAGCACGACCGGTGGCGGGAGGTCACAAGAGACCCAGTACTTC. Translated: CASTTGGGRSQETQYF.

This chain joins TRBV7-6 and TRBJ2-2, with D possibly being TRBD1 (6 bases). This CDR3 spans 16 amino acids. V shed 1 base and J shed 1 base, with 10 bases lying between them. CDR1 is SGHVS and CDR2 is FNYEAQ in the germline V gene. CDR3 nucleotides: TGTGCCAGCAGCTTAGGGAGCAGGGGGAACACCGGGGAGCTGTTTTTT. Translating gives CASSLGSRGNTGELFF.

The CDR3 loop is CATSPSTDTQYF. The CDR3 nucleotides read TGTGCCACCAGCCCTAGCACAGATACGCAGTATTTT. The chain combines TRBV15 with TRBJ2-3, with D hard to call. Germline lookup yields CDR1 LNHNV and CDR2 YYDKDF (reference sequence). V lost 5 bases and J 0 bases, leaving 3 bases between the germline ends. This CDR3 contains 12 residues.

J is TRBJ2-7 and V is TRBV2; TRBD1 might be the D (6 bases). Trimming removed 8 bases at V and 2 bases at J, with 13 bases between. Germline lookup yields CDR1 SNHLY and CDR2 FYNNEI. The CDR3 is 13 amino acids. In DNA form, the CDR3 reads TGTGCCAGCGGCGCAGGGGAAGCCTACGAGCAGTACTTC. It yields the protein CASGAGEAYEQYF.

V and J are TRBV7-6 and TRBJ2-2; D is possibly TRBD2 (5 bases). CDR1 is SGHVS, CDR2 FNYEAQ, per germline. The V gene lost 1 base and the J gene lost 4 bases, with 16 bases spanning the gap. The length of the CDR3 is 17 residues. CDR3 bases: TGTGCCAGCAGCTTAGTTGGGAGCGGAGCGATCACCGGGGAGCTGTTTTTT. Translation gives CASSLVGSGAITGELFF.

The chain recombines TRBV7-2 with TRBJ2-1; no definite D call. V lost 5 bases to trimming and J lost 7 bases, with 18 bases between them. The germline V gene encodes CDR1 SGHTA and CDR2 FQGNSA. The length of the CDR3 is 15 residues. CDR3 in amino acids: CASSAPDRLGNEQFF. CDR3 in DNA: TGTGCCAGCAGCGCCCCGGACCGCCTAGGGAATGAGCAGTTCTTC. Complete variable domain (other parts from reference TRBV7-2 and TRBJ2-1): GAGVSQSPSNKVTEKGKDVELRCDPISGHTALYWYRQSLGQGLEFLIYFQGNSAPDKSGLPSDRFSAERTGGSVSTLTIQRTQQEDSAVYLCASSAPDRLGNEQFFGPGTRLTVL.

This clone was observed a single time. The chain combines TRBV6-5 with TRBJ2-2; a weak D match, TRBD2 (5 bases). This CDR3 is built from 16 residues. V lost 2 bases and J lost 0, with 10 bases in between. Germline V CDR1 and CDR2: MNHEY, SVGAGI. The CDR3 sequence is CASSYQRPANTGELFF. CDR3 nucleotides: TGTGCCAGCAGTTACCAGCGGCCAGCGAACACCGGGGAGCTGTTTTTT.

The rearrangement joins TRBV6-5 to TRBJ1-1; D is perhaps TRBD1 (5 bases). Trimming stripped 4 bases from V and 4 bases from J, with 16 bases between. Germline CDR1 is MNHEY and CDR2 is SVGAGI. The CDR3 is made up of 15 amino acids. As DNA, the CDR3 is TGTGCCAGCAGTTCCCAGGCGTCGGGGGGCACTGAAGCTTTCTTT. Translated, it gives CASSSQASGGTEAFF.

This chain connects TRBV28 to TRBJ1-3; 11 bases agree with TRBD1. This CDR3 is built from 18 residues. Germline V lookup: CDR1 MDHEN, CDR2 SYDVKM. The J segment lost 3 bases and the V segment lost 5 bases, leaving 12 bases of the junction unmatched. The CDR3 sequence is CASSNLRTGGRGGNTIYF. CDR3 nucleotide sequence: TGTGCCAGCAGTAACCTAAGGACAGGGGGCAGAGGTGGAAACACCATATATTTT.

J is TRBJ2-1 and V is TRBV19, with 8 bases lining up with TRBD1. The CDR3 has 14 residues. Trimming removed 4 bases from V and 5 bases from J; junction bases left unmatched: 4. The germline CDR1 and CDR2 sequences are LNHDA and SQIVND (reference sequence). CDR3 residues: CASSTRQGNNEQFF. CDR3 nucleotide sequence: TGTGCCAGTAGTACCCGACAGGGGAACAATGAGCAGTTCTTC.

DNA of the CDR3: TGTGCCAGTAGAAGAACAGGGACCCAAGAGACCCAGTACTTC. Encoded protein: CASRRTGTQETQYF. The chain carries TRBV19 and TRBJ2-5; D possibly corresponds to TRBD1 (6 bases). Trimming took 6 bases from V and 1 from J, leaving 12 bases between them. Germline V gene sequence: CDR1 LNHDA, CDR2 SQIVND (reference sequence). The CDR3 spans 14 residues.

This chain connects TRBV5-8 to TRBJ2-5; D is unresolved. V lost 4 bases to trimming and J lost 7 bases, with 8 bases between them. Germline lookup yields CDR1 SGHTS and CDR2 YDEGEE. This CDR3 comprises 11 residues. CDR3 residues: CASSRPGTQYF. CDR3 in DNA: TGTGCCAGCAGCCGGCCGGGGACCCAGTACTTC.

The genes are TRBV6-5 and TRBJ2-7; TRBD2 is a possible D gene (6 bases). Trimming removed 0 bases at V and 0 bases at J, with 9 bases between. The CDR3 contains 15 residues. The V gene's germline CDR1 is MNHEY and CDR2 SVGAGI. The CDR3 region has the DNA TGTGCCAGCAGTTACTCGCGCGGGGACTCCTACGAGCAGTACTTC. As protein: CASSYSRGDSYEQYF.